What follows are 30 T cell receptor beta chains derived from one specimen sequenced in a study of cytomegalovirus exposure and HLA in healthy donors. Vbeta (60) and Jbeta (13) primers were used in the PCR. Sequencing was performed with immunoSEQ multiplex PCR; in TCRdb, only in-frame clones are kept and a portion is missing. The table has 150,000 or so clones, about three quarters seen once. The sequenced sample consisted of PBMCs. The receptors were sampled from a girl aged 5-17 years in good health and CMV-seronegative.

This chain joins TRBV29-1 and TRBJ1-1, with 9 bases aligning to TRBD1. Germline lookup yields CDR1 SQVTM and CDR2 ANQGSEA. J lost 1 base, V lost 7 bases, and 4 bases had no gene match. The CDR3 is made up of 13 amino acids. As DNA, the CDR3 is TGCAGCGGGGACAGGGTCGGGAACACTGAAGCTTTCTTT. It yields the protein CSGDRVGNTEAFF. Based on the CDR3 plus reference TRBV29-1 and TRBJ1-1, the full variable domain is SAVISQKPSRDICQRGTSLTIQCQVDSQVTMMFWYRQQPGQSLTLIATANQGSEATYESGFVIDKFPISRPNLTFSTLTVSNMSPEDSSIYLCSGDRVGNTEAFFGQGTRLTVV.

This clone has just a few counts. The chain employs TRBV29-1 and TRBJ1-1; 10 bases map to TRBD1. This CDR3 has 15 amino acids. Germline CDR1 SQVTM, CDR2 ANQGSEA. The V gene end was trimmed by 5 bases and the J gene end by 2 bases; junction bases not matched to a gene: 8. The CDR3 DNA follows: TGCAGCGTTCGGGACAGGGGAGGCAAAAACACTGAAGCTTTCTTT. As protein: CSVRDRGGKNTEAFF.

The chain uses TRBV6-5 and TRBJ2-1; 11 bases map to TRBD2. Losses at the gene ends were 2 bases for V and 9 bases for J; bases not matched to a gene: 9. The germline CDR1 and CDR2 sequences are MNHEY and SVGAGI. CDR3 size: 16 residues. The CDR3, as DNA: TGTGCCAGCAGTTACGTTAGCGGGGGGGCCTGGAGTGAGCAGTTCTTC. It codes for CASSYVSGGAWSEQFF.

The chain couples TRBV5-1 to TRBJ2-5; 10 nucleotides align to TRBD2. With 2 bases clipped from V and 0 bases from J, the junction kept 1 base outside the gene matches. This CDR3 has 15 amino acids. The germline CDR1 and CDR2 sequences are SGHRS and YFSETQ. CDR3 loop: CASSFSGGHQETQYF. CDR3 DNA: TGCGCCAGCAGCTTTAGCGGGGGGCACCAAGAGACCCAGTACTTC.

This clone has only a few counts. The CDR3 region is CASRAGLPYNEQFF. CDR3 nucleotides: TGTGCCAGCAGGGCGGGGCTCCCCTACAATGAGCAGTTCTTC. J is TRBJ2-1 and V is TRBV6-5; possibly TRBD2 for D (6 bases). V shed 6 bases and J shed 2 bases, with 11 bases lying between them. Germline lookup yields CDR1 MNHEY and CDR2 SVGAGI. The CDR3 contains 14 residues.

A word on this clone: Other DNA sequences in the sample encode the same CDR3. The chain recombines TRBV5-1 with TRBJ1-1, with 8 bases identical to TRBD1. CDR1 and CDR2 (germline): SGHRS, YFSETQ. The CDR3 is 15 residues long. With V trimmed by 5 bases and J by 0 bases, 6 bases remained unmatched. The DNA of the CDR3 is TGCGCCAGCAGTTCTACAGGGGGGGTGAACACTGAAGCTTTCTTT. It translates to CASSSTGGVNTEAFF.

The chain couples TRBV7-9 to TRBJ1-5; 7 positions match TRBD1. The CDR3 consists of 15 residues. V lost 5 bases, J lost 6 bases, and 10 bases stayed unmatched. Germline V gives CDR1 SEHNR, CDR2 FQNEAQ (reference sequence). The DNA for the CDR3 is TGTGCCAGCAGCAACCACAGGGGTAGCTTTCAGCCCCAGCATTTT. Translating it yields CASSNHRGSFQPQHF.

The table lists this clone with a few counts. This sequence joins TRBV4-1 and TRBJ1-1; D is uncertain. The germline CDR1 and CDR2 sequences are MGHRA and YSYEKL. V was trimmed by 2 bases and J by 4 bases, leaving 5 bases between them. This CDR3 has 12 residues. The CDR3 sequence is CASSQPGTEAFF. CDR3 bases: TGCGCCAGCAGCCAACCAGGCACTGAAGCTTTCTTT.

V and J are TRBV18 and TRBJ1-6; 8 positions agree with TRBD1. J gave up 7 bases and V 6 bases, and 8 bases lay outside the gene matches. CDR3 size: 15 residues. Germline CDR1 and CDR2: KGHSH and LQKENI. CDR3 sequence reads: CASSPSDRENSPLHF. CDR3 sequence (DNA): TGTGCCAGCTCGCCTTCGGACAGGGAAAATTCACCCCTCCACTTT.

This chain joins TRBV27 and TRBJ2-5, with TRBD2 identical over 10 bases. Losses at the gene ends were 2 bases for V and 4 bases for J; bases not matched to a gene: 7. Germline V lookup: CDR1 MNHEY, CDR2 SMNVEV (reference sequence). The CDR3 contains 16 residues. CDR3 sequence reads: CASSLGSSGGRETQYF. The DNA of the CDR3 is TGTGCCAGCAGTTTAGGCTCTAGCGGGGGAAGAGAGACCCAGTACTTC.

The V and J genes are TRBV5-3 and TRBJ1-1; TRBD1 might be the D (5 bases). TRBV5-3 is flagged as an ORF with uncertain function. CDR3 length: 13 amino acids. V was shortened by 2 bases and J by 8 bases, with 13 bases between the two germline ends. The CDR3 coding sequence is TGTGCCAGAAGCTTTAAGGGGCGGGGGGAAGCTTTCTTT. It encodes CARSFKGRGEAFF.

V and J are TRBV7-7 and TRBJ2-5; no clear D gene. The CDR3 is 13 residues long. The V end lost 4 bases, the J end lost 1 base, and 7 bases lay between the germline ends. Germline values: CDR1 SSHAT, CDR2 FNYEAQ (reference sequence). The CDR3: CASSSTGQETQYF. CDR3 nucleotide sequence: TGTGCCAGCAGCTCCACGGGCCAAGAGACCCAGTACTTC. Full variable domain (remainder filled in from reference TRBV7-7 and TRBJ2-5): GAGVSQSPRYKVTKRGQDVTLRCDPISSHATLYWYQQALGQGPEFLTYFNYEAQPDKSGLPSDRFSAERPEGSISTLTIQRTEQRDSAMYRCASSSTGQETQYFGPGTRLLVL.

The gene calls are TRBV2 and TRBJ2-5; TRBD1 aligns across 8 bases. This CDR3 has 14 residues. V gave up 5 bases and J gave up 4 bases; unmatched junction bases: 6. Germline loops: CDR1 SNHLY, CDR2 FYNNEI. CDR3 protein: CASSPSGGPETQYF. In DNA form, the CDR3 reads TGTGCCAGCAGTCCCTCAGGGGGCCCAGAGACCCAGTACTTC.

The chain recombines TRBV5-4 with TRBJ1-2; unclear D gene. Trimming removed 4 bases from V and 4 bases from J, with 14 bases in between. This CDR3 is built from 14 residues. Germline V gives CDR1 SGHNT, CDR2 YYREEE (reference sequence). The CDR3 sequence: CASSPPGGVYGYTF. In DNA form, the CDR3 reads TGTGCCAGCAGCCCCCCGGGCGGGGTCTATGGCTACACCTTC.

The rearrangement links TRBV11-2 to TRBJ2-7; TRBD1 agrees at 7 bases. Germline trimming cut 7 bases from V and 1 base from J; bases unmatched to any gene: 7. Germline V CDR1 and CDR2: SGHAT, FQNNGV. The CDR3 is 14 residues long. The CDR3 sequence is CASTSRDRSYEQYF. The CDR3 DNA follows: TGTGCCAGCACGTCCCGGGACAGATCCTACGAGCAGTACTTC.

The chain combines TRBV6-4 with TRBJ1-2, with TRBD1 as a possible D gene (5 bases). This CDR3 region has 15 residues. V lost 2 bases, J lost 6 bases, and 16 bases lay in between. Germline V gene sequence: CDR1 MRHNA, CDR2 SNTAGT. DNA for the CDR3: TGTGCCAGCAGTGACGGGCAGGGCCGTGAGCATGGCTACACCTTC. Translation: CASSDGQGREHGYTF.

The chain carries TRBV29-1 and TRBJ2-7, with TRBD1 matching 11 bases. Germline V lookup: CDR1 SQVTM, CDR2 ANQGSEA. Unmatched junction bases numbered 8, after V lost 7 bases and J lost 6 bases. The CDR3 is made up of 13 amino acids. CDR3 DNA sequence: TGCAGCGCCCAGGACAGGGGGCTCGGCGAGCAGTACTTC. Amino acid sequence: CSAQDRGLGEQYF.

V usage is TRBV4-1 and J usage is TRBJ1-2; D not resolved. The CDR3 spans 20 residues. CDR1 and CDR2 (germline): MGHRA, YSYEKL. V dropped 3 bases and J dropped 9 bases, with 35 bases sitting between them. The CDR3 is CASSQTFLPATHPEEYRYTF. The CDR3, as DNA: TGCGCCAGCAGCCAGACCTTCCTCCCCGCGACCCACCCCGAGGAATATCGCTACACCTTC.

Regarding this clone: The sample has other DNA sequences that encode this CDR3 too. The chain recombines TRBV5-1 with TRBJ1-5; D ambiguous. The CDR3 covers 14 residues. Per germline, CDR1 SGHRS and CDR2 YFSETQ. V was cut by 1 base and J by 2 bases, with 7 bases left in between. The CDR3 here is CASSLRGGNQPQHF. In nucleotides, the CDR3 is TGCGCCAGCAGCTTGCGGGGTGGCAATCAGCCCCAGCATTTT.

This clone was observed a few times. This sequence joins TRBV4-1 and TRBJ1-1, with 9 nucleotides matching TRBD1. Germline V gives CDR1 MGHRA, CDR2 YSYEKL. V was pared by 2 bases and J by 5 bases, with 6 bases of the junction left unmatched. The CDR3 runs 15 residues. CDR3 residues: CASSQPGQGITEAFF. The CDR3 coding sequence is TGCGCCAGCAGCCAACCTGGACAGGGGATAACTGAAGCTTTCTTT.

This clone was seen once. A read error may account for a junction end that differs from germline. The rearrangement links TRBV10-3 to TRBJ1-1; D is possibly TRBD1 (5 bases). There are 14 residues in the CDR3. Germline V gives CDR1 ENHRY, CDR2 SYGVKD. CDR3 sequence reads: CAIRVGLMNTEVFF. DNA for the CDR3: TGTGCCATCAGGGTGGGACTGATGAACACTGAAGTTTTCTTT.

The chain joins TRBV6-5 to TRBJ1-2; D ambiguous. V was clipped by 2 bases and J by 3 bases, with 13 bases between them. The CDR3 contains 15 residues. Per the germline V gene, CDR1 is MNHEY and CDR2 is SVGAGI. The CDR3 region is CASSYTHESHYGYTF. The CDR3 nucleotides read TGTGCCAGCAGTTACACCCACGAGTCCCACTATGGCTACACCTTC.

The chain couples TRBV5-1 to TRBJ1-6, with D uncertain. Trimming stripped 1 base from V and 8 bases from J, with 10 bases between. In germline, CDR1 is SGHRS, CDR2 YFSETQ. CDR3 length equals 14 residues. DNA for the CDR3: TGCGCCAGCAGCTTGACAGTGGTCGATTCACCCCTCCACTTT. This sequence encodes CASSLTVVDSPLHF.

This clone was seen a few times. J is TRBJ2-5 and V is TRBV20-1; the D gene is possibly TRBD2 (6 bases). The CDR3 length is 11 residues. Germline V gene data show CDR1 as DFQATT and CDR2 as SNEGSKA (reference sequence). V lost 7 bases, J lost 4 bases, and 10 bases lay in between. CDR3 amino acids: CSVVGGETQYF. In DNA, the CDR3 is TGCAGTGTCGTGGGGGGAGAGACCCAGTACTTC.

The J gene is TRBJ1-5, the V gene TRBV5-4; possibly TRBD1 for D (6 bases). The germline V and J ends were trimmed by 2 bases and 1 base, with 7 bases remaining between them. Germline V gene lookup returns CDR1 SGHNT and CDR2 YYREEE (reference sequence). This CDR3 has 14 residues. CDR3 amino acids: CASSLQGSNQPQHF. The CDR3, as DNA: TGTGCCAGCAGCTTACAGGGCAGCAATCAGCCCCAGCATTTT.

The V and J genes are TRBV29-1 and TRBJ1-1, with D possibly being TRBD1 (6 bases). V was pared by 7 bases and J by 10 bases, with 16 bases between. The CDR3 totals 11 residues. The germline V gene has CDR1 SQVTM and CDR2 ANQGSEA. CDR3 coding DNA: TGCAGCGCCCAGGGGATCGGGTTAGCTTTCTTT. Amino acid sequence: CSAQGIGLAFF. Looking up the rest from reference TRBV29-1 and TRBJ1-1 gives the full variable domain: SAVISQKPSRDICQRGTSLTIQCQVDSQVTMMFWYRQQPGQSLTLIATANQGSEATYESGFVIDKFPISRPNLTFSTLTVSNMSPEDSSIYLCSAQGIGLAFFGQGTRLTVV.

The V call is TRBV6-5, the J call TRBJ1-2; 9 positions agree with TRBD1. Germline V gene sequence: CDR1 MNHEY, CDR2 SVGAGI. Trimming removed 4 bases from V and 5 bases from J; junction bases left unmatched: 2. The CDR3 spans 13 residues. The CDR3 DNA is TGTGCCAGCAGTTTCGACAGGGGGTATGGCTACACCTTC. Its protein product is CASSFDRGYGYTF.

The chain links TRBV7-9 to TRBJ1-2, with TRBD1 as a possible D gene (5 bases). V gave up 3 bases and J gave up 3 bases, with 11 bases separating them. From germline, CDR1 is SEHNR and CDR2 FQNEAQ (reference sequence). This CDR3 spans 14 amino acids. This CDR3 reads CASSFFRGDYGYTF. CDR3 in DNA: TGTGCCAGCAGCTTTTTTAGGGGCGACTATGGCTACACCTTC.

The V and J genes are TRBV7-9 and TRBJ1-1, with 9 bases matching TRBD1. Per the germline V gene, CDR1 is SEHNR and CDR2 is FQNEAQ (reference sequence). The J segment lost 5 bases and the V segment lost 2 bases, leaving 12 bases of the junction unmatched. CDR3 length: 17 residues. This CDR3 reads CASSLFDWTGARTEAFF. In nucleotides, the CDR3 is TGTGCCAGCAGCTTATTTGACTGGACAGGGGCTAGGACTGAAGCTTTCTTT.

The rearrangement joins TRBV6-6 to TRBJ2-1, with 9 nucleotides matching TRBD1. The CDR3 has 15 residues. Germline loops: CDR1 MNHNY, CDR2 SVGAGI (reference sequence). V trimming: 5 bases; J trimming: 8 bases; junction bases outside the gene matches: 10. The CDR3 DNA is TGTGCCAGCAGTCGGGACAGGGATTTCGTCGATGAGCAGTTCTTC. Encoded protein: CASSRDRDFVDEQFF.